This is a list of T cell receptor beta chains from one sample in a study of control samples from healthy donors and cancer patients. The data were produced by immunoSEQ multiplex PCR, yet TCRdb's version contains in-frame clones alone and is incomplete. The table includes roughly 40,000 clones, less than 90% detected once. What was sequenced was blood. The receptors derive from a man in his fifties or sixties in good health. CDR3s include the opening cysteine and the closing phenylalanine or tryptophan. D genes are given only for firm matches. Size tells how often a clone was seen (once, few, many) or the class of an expanded clone, and some rows leave it out.

v_call	j_call	d_call	clone_size	cdr3_nt	cdr3_aa
TRBV19	TRBJ1-5	TRBD1	.	TGTGCCAGTAGTACCACGGACAGGGCAAGGCAGCCCCAGCATTTT	CASSTTDRARQPQHF
TRBV28	TRBJ1-1	.	.	TGTGCCAGCAGTTTAGGGGGATCTCGGATTGAAGCTTTCTTT	CASSLGGSRIEAFF
TRBV4-1	TRBJ1-1	.	.	TGCGCCAGCAGCCAAGGGTTGGGATCCATGAACACTGAAGCTTTCTTT	CASSQGLGSMNTEAFF
TRBV19	TRBJ2-1	.	.	TGTGCCAGTAGCAACCAGCGAGGCTACAGACAGTTCTTC	CASSNQRGYRQFF
TRBV2	TRBJ2-1	TRBD2	few	TGTGCCAGCAGTGAACGTCGCGGGAGGGCCATCCGGCATAGCTCCTACAATGAGCAGTTCTTC	CASSERRGRAIRHSSYNEQFF
TRBV28	TRBJ1-5	.	.	TGTGCCAGCAGTTTTCTCGGGGCTAAGGGCAATCAGCCCCAGCATTTT	CASSFLGAKGNQPQHF
TRBV6-5	TRBJ1-6	TRBD1	.	TGTGCCAGCGGGTGGCAGGGGGGCTCACCCCTCCACTTT	CASGWQGGSPLHF
TRBV29-1	TRBJ2-7	TRBD1	.	TGCAGCGTTACCGGGACAGGGACCTACGAGCAGTACTTC	CSVTGTGTYEQYF
TRBV7-9	TRBJ2-3	.	.	TGTGCCAGCAGCCCAGGGGAGTCGACGACAGATACGCAGTATTTT	CASSPGESTTDTQYF
TRBV30	TRBJ1-4	.	.	TGTGCCTGGAGTGCTGGGGCAGGGACTAATGAAAAACTGTTTTTT	CAWSAGAGTNEKLFF
TRBV5-1	TRBJ2-2	.	.	TGCGCCAGCAGCTTATTACGCCGGATGGGGACCGGGGAGCTGTTTTTT	CASSLLRRMGTGELFF
TRBV10-1	TRBJ1-1	.	.	TGCGCCAGCAGTGGAATCACAACAGGGCGGGCTTTCTTT	CASSGITTGRAFF
TRBV12-3/TRBV12-4	TRBJ2-7	.	few	TGTGCCAGCAGTTCCCGGTGGGGCGAGCAGTACTTC	CASSSRWGEQYF
TRBV6-2/TRBV6-3	TRBJ2-5	.	once	TGTGCCAGCAGTCGAAGCGGCAGCCAAGAGACCCAGTACTTC	CASSRSGSQETQYF
TRBV4-1	TRBJ1-2	.	.	TGCGCCAGCAGCCAAGATATAAGGGCAAGGACCTATGGCTACACCTTC	CASSQDIRARTYGYTF
TRBV5-6	TRBJ1-2	.	.	TGTGCCAGCAGCTTGGATCAGCCGATTAGCTATGGCTACACCTTC	CASSLDQPISYGYTF
TRBV19	TRBJ2-3	TRBD2	.	TGTGCCAGTAATCTCGGGGGGGGCGATACGCAGTATTTT	CASNLGGGDTQYF
TRBV13	TRBJ2-1	TRBD2	.	TGTGCCAGCAGCCCCCCTACAGCGGGAGGGGCTGAGCAGTTCTTC	CASSPPTAGGAEQFF
TRBV6-5	TRBJ1-3	.	.	TGTGCCAGCAGTCGCGGAGGGGCCGAAAACACCATATATTTT	CASSRGGAENTIYF
TRBV6-1	TRBJ1-4	.	.	TGTGCCAGCAGTGAAGCGCGGGGAAGACAGCATAATGAAAAACTGTTTTTT	CASSEARGRQHNEKLFF
TRBV6-5	TRBJ2-5	TRBD2	.	TGTGCCAGCAGCCACGGACTAGCGGGAAAGGAGACCCAGTACTTC	CASSHGLAGKETQYF
TRBV27	TRBJ2-7	.	few	TGTGCCAGCAGCTCATACTACGAGCAGTACTTC	CASSSYYEQYF
TRBV28	TRBJ1-4	.	.	TGTGCCAGCCACGGAGGGGAGGTTGAAAAACTGTTTTTT	CASHGGEVEKLFF
TRBV7-6	TRBJ1-5	.	.	TGTGCCAGCAGCACAGGGAGAGGAAATCAGCCCCAGCATTTT	CASSTGRGNQPQHF
TRBV3-1/TRBV3-2	TRBJ1-2	.	.	TGTGCCAGCAGCCTCGGACGGGCTACTAGCTACACCTTC	CASSLGRATSYTF
TRBV7-2	TRBJ2-7	.	.	TGTGCCAGCAGCATCTGGGCGAGCTACGAGCAGTACTTC	CASSIWASYEQYF
TRBV3-1/TRBV3-2	TRBJ2-7	.	.	TGTGCCAGCAGCCAAGCCTACGAGCAGTACTTC	CASSQAYEQYF
TRBV6-4	TRBJ2-3	TRBD2	.	TGTGCCAGCTCAAGGGAAGGACTAGCGGGCACAGATACGCAGTATTTT	CASSREGLAGTDTQYF
TRBV14	TRBJ1-3	TRBD1	few	TGTGCCAGCAGCCAATGGACAGGGATGTCTGGAAACACCATATATTTT	CASSQWTGMSGNTIYF